This T cell receptor (beta chain) was recovered during a study of blood T cell repertoires in COVID-19. Data came from immunoSEQ multiplex PCR; TCRdb stores just in-frame clones and leaves some out. The top ten clones hold 10% of a sample with 150,000 to 200,000 clones, roughly 89% of them seen once. The CDR3 spans 16 residues. CDR1 and CDR2 from the germline V gene are SEHNR and FQNEAQ (reference sequence). With V trimmed by 5 bases and J by 5 bases, 11 bases remained unmatched. This clonotype was obtained from a woman aged 65 to 85 with COVID-19, enrolled during active disease. V and J are TRBV7-9 and TRBJ1-4; 7 bases match TRBD1. The sequencing input was peripheral blood. The CDR3 is CASSPDRTGQNEKLFF. The CDR3 DNA follows: TGTGCCAGCAGCCCAGATCGGACAGGACAGAATGAAAAACTGTTTTTT.